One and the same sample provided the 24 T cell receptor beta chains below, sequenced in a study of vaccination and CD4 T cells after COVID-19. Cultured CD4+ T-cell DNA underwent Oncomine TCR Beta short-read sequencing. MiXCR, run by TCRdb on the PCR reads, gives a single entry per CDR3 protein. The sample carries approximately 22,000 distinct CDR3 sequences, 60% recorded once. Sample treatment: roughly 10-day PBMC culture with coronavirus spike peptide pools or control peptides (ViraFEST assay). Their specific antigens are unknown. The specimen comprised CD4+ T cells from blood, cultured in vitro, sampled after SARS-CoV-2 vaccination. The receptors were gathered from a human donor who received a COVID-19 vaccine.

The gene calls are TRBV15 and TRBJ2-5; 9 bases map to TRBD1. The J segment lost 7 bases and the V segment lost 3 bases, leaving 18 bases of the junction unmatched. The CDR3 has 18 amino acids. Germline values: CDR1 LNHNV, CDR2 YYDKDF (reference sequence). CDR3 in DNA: TGTGCCACCAGCAGGCCGACAACAGGGGGCGGCTCGGGAGTGACCCAGTACTTC. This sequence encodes CATSRPTTGGGSGVTQYF.

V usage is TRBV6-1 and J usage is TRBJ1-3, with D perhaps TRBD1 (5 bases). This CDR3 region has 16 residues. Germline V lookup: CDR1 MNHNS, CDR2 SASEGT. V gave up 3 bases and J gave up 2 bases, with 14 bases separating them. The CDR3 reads CASSDGGLITGNTIYF. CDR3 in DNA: TGTGCCAGCAGTGATGGGGGTCTTATCACTGGAAACACCATATATTTT.

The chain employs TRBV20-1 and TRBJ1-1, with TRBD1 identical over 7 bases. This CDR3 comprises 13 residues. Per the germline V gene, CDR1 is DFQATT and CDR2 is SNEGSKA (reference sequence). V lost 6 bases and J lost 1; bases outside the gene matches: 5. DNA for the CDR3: TGCAGTGCCGAGCAGGGGGGGAACACTGAAGCTTTCTTT. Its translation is CSAEQGGNTEAFF.

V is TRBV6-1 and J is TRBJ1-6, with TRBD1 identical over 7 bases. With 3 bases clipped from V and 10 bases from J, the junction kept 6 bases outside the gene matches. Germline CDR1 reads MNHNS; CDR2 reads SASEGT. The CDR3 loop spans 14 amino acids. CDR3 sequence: CASSEVQGKSPLHF. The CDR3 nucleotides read TGTGCCAGCAGTGAGGTACAGGGGAAGTCACCCCTCCACTTT.

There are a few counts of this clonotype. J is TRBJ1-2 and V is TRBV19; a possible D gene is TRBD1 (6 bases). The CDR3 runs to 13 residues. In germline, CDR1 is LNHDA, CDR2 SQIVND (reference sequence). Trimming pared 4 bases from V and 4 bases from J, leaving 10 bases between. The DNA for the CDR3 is TGTGCCAGTAGTAGGCGGGGGCCCTATGGCTACACCTTC. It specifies CASSRRGPYGYTF.

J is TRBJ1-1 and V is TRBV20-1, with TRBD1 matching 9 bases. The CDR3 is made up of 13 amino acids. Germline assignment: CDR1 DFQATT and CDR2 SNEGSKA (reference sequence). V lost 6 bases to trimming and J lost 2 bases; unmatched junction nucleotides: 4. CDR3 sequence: CSAPQGANTEAFF. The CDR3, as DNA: TGCAGTGCCCCACAGGGGGCAAACACTGAAGCTTTCTTT.

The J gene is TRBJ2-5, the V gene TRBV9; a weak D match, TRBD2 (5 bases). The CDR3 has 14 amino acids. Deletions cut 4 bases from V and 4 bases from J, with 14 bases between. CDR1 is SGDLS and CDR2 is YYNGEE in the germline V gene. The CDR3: CASSLGYGVETQYF. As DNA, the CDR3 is TGTGCCAGCAGCCTCGGCTACGGGGTAGAGACCCAGTACTTC.

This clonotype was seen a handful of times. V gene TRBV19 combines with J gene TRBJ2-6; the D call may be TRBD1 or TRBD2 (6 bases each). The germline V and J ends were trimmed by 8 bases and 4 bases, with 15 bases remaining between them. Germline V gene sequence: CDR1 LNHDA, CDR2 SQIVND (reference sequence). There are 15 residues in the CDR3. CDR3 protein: CASQYGGLGANVLTF. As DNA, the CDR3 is TGTGCCAGTCAATATGGGGGGCTGGGGGCCAACGTCCTGACTTTC.

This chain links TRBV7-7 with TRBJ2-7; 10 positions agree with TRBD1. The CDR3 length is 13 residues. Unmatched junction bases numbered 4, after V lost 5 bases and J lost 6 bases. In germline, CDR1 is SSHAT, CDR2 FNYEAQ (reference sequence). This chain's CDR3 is CASSGDRGGEQYF. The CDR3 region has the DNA TGTGCCAGCAGCGGGGACAGGGGAGGCGAGCAGTACTTC.

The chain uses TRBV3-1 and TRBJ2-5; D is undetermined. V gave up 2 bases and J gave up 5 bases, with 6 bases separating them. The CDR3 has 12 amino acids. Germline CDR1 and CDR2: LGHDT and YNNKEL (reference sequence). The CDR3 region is CASSQRRETQYF. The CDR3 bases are TGTGCCAGCAGCCAAAGGCGGGAGACCCAGTACTTC.

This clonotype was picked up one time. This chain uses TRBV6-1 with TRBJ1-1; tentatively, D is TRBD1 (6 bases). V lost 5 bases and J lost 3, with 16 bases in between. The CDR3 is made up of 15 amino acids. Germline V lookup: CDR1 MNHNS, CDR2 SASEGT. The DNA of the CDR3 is TGTGCCAGCAGTCTTAACAGGGCTTTGGACACTGAAGCTTTCTTT. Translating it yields CASSLNRALDTEAFF.

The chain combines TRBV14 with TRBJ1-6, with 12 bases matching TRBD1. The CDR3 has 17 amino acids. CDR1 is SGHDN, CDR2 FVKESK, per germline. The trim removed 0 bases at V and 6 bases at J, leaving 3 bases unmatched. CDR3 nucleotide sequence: TGTGCCAGCAGCCAAGATTGGGACAGGGGGCGTAATTCACCCCTCCACTTT. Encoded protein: CASSQDWDRGRNSPLHF.

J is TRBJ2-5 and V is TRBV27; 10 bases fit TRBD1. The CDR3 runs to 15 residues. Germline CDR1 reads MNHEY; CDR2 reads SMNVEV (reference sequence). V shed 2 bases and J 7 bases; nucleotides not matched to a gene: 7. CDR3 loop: CASSLATGGAGTQYF. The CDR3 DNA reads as TGTGCCAGCAGTTTAGCGACAGGGGGCGCAGGGACCCAGTACTTC.

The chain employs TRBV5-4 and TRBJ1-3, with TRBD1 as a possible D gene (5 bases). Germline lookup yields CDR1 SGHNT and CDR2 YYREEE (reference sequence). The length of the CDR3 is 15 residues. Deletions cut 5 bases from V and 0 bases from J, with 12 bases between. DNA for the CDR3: TGTGCCAGCAGGCGCCCAGGGAGCTCTGGAAACACCATATATTTT. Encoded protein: CASRRPGSSGNTIYF.

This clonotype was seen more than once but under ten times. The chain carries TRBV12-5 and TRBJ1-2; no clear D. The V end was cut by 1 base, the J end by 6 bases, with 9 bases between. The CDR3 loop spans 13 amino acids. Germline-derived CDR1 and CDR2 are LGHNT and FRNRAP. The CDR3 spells CASGLAETHGYTF. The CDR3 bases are TGTGCTAGTGGTTTGGCGGAAACCCATGGCTACACCTTC.

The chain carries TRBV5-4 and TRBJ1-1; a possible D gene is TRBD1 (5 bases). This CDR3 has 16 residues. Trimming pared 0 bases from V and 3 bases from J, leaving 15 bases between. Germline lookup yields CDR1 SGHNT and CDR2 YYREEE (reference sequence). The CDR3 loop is CASSLGNWGADTEAFF. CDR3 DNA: TGTGCCAGCAGCTTGGGTAATTGGGGCGCCGACACTGAAGCTTTCTTT.

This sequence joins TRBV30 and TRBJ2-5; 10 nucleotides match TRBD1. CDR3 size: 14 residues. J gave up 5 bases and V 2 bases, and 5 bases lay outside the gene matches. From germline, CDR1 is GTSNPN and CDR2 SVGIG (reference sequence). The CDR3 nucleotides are TGTGCCTGGAGTATGACAGGGGGCGCGGAGACCCAGTACTTC. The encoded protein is CAWSMTGGAETQYF.

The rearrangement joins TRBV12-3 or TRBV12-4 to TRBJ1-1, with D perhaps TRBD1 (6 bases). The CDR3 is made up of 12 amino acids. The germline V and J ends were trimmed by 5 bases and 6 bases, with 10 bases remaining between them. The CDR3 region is CASSPRGSEAFF. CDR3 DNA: TGTGCCAGCAGTCCCAGGGGATCTGAAGCTTTCTTT.

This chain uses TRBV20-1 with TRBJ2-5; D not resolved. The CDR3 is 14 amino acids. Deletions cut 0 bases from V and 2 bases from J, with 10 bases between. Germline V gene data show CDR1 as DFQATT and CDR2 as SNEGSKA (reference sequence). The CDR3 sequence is CSARDILEQETQYF. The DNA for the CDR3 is TGCAGTGCTAGAGATATCCTAGAACAAGAGACCCAGTACTTC.

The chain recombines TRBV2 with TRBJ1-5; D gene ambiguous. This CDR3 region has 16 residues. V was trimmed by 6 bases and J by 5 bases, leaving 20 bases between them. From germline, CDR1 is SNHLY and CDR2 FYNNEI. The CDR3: CASSATTQGLDQPQHF. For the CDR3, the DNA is TGTGCCAGCAGCGCCACCACACAAGGGTTGGATCAGCCCCAGCATTTT.

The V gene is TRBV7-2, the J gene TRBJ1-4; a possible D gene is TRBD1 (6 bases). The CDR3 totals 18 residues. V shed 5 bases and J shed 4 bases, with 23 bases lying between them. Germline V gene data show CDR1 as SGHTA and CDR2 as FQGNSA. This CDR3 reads CASSVRGLGAADNEKLFF. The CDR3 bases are TGTGCCAGCAGCGTAAGGGGCTTGGGGGCGGCCGATAATGAAAAACTGTTTTTT. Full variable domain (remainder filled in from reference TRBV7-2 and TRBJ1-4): GAGVSQSPSNKVTEKGKDVELRCDPISGHTALYWYRQSLGQGLEFLIYFQGNSAPDKSGLPSDRFSAERTGGSVSTLTIQRTQQEDSAVYLCASSVRGLGAADNEKLFFGSGTQLSVL.

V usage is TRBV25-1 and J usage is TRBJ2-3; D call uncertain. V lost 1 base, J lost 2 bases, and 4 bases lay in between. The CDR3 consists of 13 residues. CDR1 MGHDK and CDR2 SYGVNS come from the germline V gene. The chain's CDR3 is CASSEWSTDTQYF. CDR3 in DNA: TGTGCCAGCAGTGAATGGTCCACAGATACGCAGTATTTT.

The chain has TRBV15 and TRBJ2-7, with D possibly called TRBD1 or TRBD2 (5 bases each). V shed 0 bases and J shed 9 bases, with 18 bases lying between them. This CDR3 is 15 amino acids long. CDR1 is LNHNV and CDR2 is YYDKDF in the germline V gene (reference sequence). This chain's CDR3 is CATSRDTGQIAWQYF. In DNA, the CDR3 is TGTGCCACCAGCAGAGATACGGGGCAGATCGCGTGGCAGTACTTC.

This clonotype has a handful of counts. In DNA form, the CDR3 reads TGTGCCAGCAGCTTAGGGGTCCGAGAAGGGTATGGCTACACCTTC. It encodes CASSLGVREGYGYTF. The chain couples TRBV7-9 to TRBJ1-2; D unresolved. V was clipped by 1 base and J by 5 bases, with 14 bases between them. Germline V gene data show CDR1 as SEHNR and CDR2 as FQNEAQ (reference sequence). CDR3 length: 15 amino acids.